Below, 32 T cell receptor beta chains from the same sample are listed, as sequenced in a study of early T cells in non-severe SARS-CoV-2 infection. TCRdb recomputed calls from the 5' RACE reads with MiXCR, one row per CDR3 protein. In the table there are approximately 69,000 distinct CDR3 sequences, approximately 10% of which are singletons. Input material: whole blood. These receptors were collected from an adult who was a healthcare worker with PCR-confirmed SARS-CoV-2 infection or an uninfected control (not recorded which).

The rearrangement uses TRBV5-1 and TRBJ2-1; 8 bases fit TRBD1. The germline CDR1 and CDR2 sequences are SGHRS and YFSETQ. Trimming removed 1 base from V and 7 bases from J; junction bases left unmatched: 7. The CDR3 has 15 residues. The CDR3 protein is CASSLRGQGANEQFF. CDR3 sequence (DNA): TGCGCCAGCAGCTTGAGAGGGCAGGGGGCGAATGAGCAGTTCTTC.

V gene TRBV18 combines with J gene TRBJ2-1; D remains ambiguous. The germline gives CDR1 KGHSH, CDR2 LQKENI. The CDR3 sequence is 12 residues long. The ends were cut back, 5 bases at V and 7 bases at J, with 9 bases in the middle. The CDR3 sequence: CASSTVGNEQFF. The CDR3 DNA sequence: TGTGCCAGCTCAACTGTAGGGAATGAGCAGTTCTTC.

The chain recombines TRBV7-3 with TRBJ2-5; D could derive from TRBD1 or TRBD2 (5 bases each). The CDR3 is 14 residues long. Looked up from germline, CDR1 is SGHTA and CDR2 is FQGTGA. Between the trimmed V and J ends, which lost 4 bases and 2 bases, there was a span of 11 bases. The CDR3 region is CASSYPGQQETQYF. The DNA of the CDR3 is TGTGCCAGCAGCTATCCGGGGCAACAAGAGACCCAGTACTTC.

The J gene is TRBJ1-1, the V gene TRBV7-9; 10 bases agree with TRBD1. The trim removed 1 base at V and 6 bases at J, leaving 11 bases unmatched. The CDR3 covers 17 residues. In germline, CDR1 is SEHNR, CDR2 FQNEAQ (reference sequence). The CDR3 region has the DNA TGTGCCAGCAGCTTAGGGACAGGGGGTAGGAGGTTCGCTGAAGCTTTCTTT. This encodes CASSLGTGGRRFAEAFF.

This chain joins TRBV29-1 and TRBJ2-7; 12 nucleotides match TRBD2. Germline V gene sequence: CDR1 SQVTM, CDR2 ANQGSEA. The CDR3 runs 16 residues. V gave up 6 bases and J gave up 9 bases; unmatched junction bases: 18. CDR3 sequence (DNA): TGCAGCGTGGTTACTAGCGGGAGGCCGCCAGGTCTTGGGCAGTACTTC. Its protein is CSVVTSGRPPGLGQYF.

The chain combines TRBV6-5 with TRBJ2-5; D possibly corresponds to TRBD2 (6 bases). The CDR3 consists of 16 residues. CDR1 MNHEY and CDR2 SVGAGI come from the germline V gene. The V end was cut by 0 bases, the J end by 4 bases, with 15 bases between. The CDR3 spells CASSYSWRGRLETQYF. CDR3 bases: TGTGCCAGCAGTTACTCATGGCGGGGACGGCTAGAGACCCAGTACTTC.

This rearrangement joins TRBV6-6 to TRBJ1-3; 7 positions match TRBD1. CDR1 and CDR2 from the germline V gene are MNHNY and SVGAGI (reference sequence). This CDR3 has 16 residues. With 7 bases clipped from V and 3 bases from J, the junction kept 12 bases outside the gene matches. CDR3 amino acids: CASTRQTGSDGNTIYF. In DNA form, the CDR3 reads TGTGCCAGCACTAGACAGACAGGGTCGGATGGAAACACCATATATTTT.

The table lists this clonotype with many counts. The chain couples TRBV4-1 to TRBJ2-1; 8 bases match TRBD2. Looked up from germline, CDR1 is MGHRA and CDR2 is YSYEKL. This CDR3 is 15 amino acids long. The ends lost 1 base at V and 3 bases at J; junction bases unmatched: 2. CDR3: CASSQGAGVYNEQFF. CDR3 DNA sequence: TGCGCCAGCAGCCAAGGAGCGGGGGTCTACAATGAGCAGTTCTTC.

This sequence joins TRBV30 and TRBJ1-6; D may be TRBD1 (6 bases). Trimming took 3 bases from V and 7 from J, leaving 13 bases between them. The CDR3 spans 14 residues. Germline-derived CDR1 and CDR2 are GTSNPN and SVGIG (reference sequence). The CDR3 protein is CAWREGQWNSPLHF. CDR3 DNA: TGTGCCTGGAGGGAAGGACAGTGGAATTCACCCCTCCACTTT.

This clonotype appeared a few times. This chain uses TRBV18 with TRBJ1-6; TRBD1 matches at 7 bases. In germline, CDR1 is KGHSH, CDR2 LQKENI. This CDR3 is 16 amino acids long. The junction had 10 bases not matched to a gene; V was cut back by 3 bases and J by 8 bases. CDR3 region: CASSPSDRQGHSPLHF. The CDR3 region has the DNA TGTGCCAGCTCACCTTCCGACCGACAGGGTCATTCACCCCTCCACTTT.

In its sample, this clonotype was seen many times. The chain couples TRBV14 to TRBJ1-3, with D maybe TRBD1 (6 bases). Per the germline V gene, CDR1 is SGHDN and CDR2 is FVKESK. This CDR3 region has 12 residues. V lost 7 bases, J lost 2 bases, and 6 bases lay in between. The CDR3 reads CASNRAGNTIYF. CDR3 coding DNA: TGTGCCAGCAACAGGGCTGGAAACACCATATATTTT.

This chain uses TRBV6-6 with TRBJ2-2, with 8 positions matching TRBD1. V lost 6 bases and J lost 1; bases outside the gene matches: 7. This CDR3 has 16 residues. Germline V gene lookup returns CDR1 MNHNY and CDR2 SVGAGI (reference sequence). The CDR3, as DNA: TGTGCCAGCAGCCAGACAGGGGACCTGAACACCGGGGAGCTGTTTTTT. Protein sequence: CASSQTGDLNTGELFF.

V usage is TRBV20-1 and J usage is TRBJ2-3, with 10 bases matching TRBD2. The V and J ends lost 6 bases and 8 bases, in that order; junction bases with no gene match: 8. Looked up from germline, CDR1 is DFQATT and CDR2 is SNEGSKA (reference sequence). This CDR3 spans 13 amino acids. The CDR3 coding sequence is TGCAGTGCATGGACTAGCGGAGGTGGTACGCAGTATTTT. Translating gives CSAWTSGGGTQYF.

The CDR3 DNA reads TGTGCCATCAGGAGAAATATGAACGAGCAGTACTTC. This gives the protein CAIRRNMNEQYF. This sequence joins TRBV10-3 and TRBJ2-7; no clear D gene. Deletions cut 6 bases from V and 5 bases from J, with 11 bases between. The CDR3 covers 12 residues. Germline V gene sequence: CDR1 ENHRY, CDR2 SYGVKD.

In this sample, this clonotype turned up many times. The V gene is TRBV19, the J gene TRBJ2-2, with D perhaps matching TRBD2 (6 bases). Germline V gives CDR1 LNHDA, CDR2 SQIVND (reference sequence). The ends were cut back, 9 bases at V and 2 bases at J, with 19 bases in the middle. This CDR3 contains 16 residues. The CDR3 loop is CASPKRRGINTGELFF. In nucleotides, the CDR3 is TGTGCCAGCCCGAAAAGGAGGGGTATTAACACCGGGGAGCTGTTTTTT.

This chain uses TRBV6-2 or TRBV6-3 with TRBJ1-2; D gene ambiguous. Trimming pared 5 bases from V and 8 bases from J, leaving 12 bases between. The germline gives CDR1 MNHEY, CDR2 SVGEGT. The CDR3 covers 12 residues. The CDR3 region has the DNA TGTGCCAGCAGTACCCCGCCGGGGGGCTACACCTTC. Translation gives CASSTPPGGYTF.

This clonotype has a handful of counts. The CDR3 DNA follows: TGTGCCAGCAGCGACCGGGACGCCGGGGAGCTGTTTTTT. The encoded protein is CASSDRDAGELFF. J is TRBJ2-2 and V is TRBV3-1; D tentatively reads TRBD1 or TRBD2 (5 bases each). In germline, CDR1 is LGHDT, CDR2 YNNKEL (reference sequence). The CDR3 has 13 residues. V lost 5 bases, J lost 6 bases, and 10 bases lay in between.

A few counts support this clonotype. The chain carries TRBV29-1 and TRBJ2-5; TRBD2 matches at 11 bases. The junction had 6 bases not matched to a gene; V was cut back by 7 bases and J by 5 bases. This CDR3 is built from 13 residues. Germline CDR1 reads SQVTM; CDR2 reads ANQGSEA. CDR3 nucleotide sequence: TGCAGCGGGAAACTAGCGGGGGTTGAGACCCAGTACTTC. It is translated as CSGKLAGVETQYF.

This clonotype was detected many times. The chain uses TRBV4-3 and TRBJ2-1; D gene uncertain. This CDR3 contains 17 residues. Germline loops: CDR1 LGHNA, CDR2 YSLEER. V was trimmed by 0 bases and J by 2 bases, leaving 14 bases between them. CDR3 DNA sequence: TGCGCCAGCAGCCAAGAGGTTATAGTGTCAGCCTACAATGAGCAGTTCTTC. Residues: CASSQEVIVSAYNEQFF.

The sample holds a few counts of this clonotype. The CDR3 is CASSLQGFGNTIYF. The CDR3 bases are TGCGCCAGCAGCTTACAGGGGTTCGGAAACACCATATATTTT. V gene TRBV5-1 combines with J gene TRBJ1-3, with 7 bases identical to TRBD1. The CDR3 spans 14 residues. After removal of 2 bases from V and 4 bases from J, the junction contained 3 bases not matched to a gene. Germline V CDR1 and CDR2: SGHRS, YFSETQ.

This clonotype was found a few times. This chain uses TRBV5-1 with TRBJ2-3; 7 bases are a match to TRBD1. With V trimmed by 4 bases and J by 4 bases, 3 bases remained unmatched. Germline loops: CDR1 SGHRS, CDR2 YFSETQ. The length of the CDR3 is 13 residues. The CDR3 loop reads CASSRTGPDTQYF. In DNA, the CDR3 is TGCGCCAGCAGCCGGACAGGCCCAGATACGCAGTATTTT.

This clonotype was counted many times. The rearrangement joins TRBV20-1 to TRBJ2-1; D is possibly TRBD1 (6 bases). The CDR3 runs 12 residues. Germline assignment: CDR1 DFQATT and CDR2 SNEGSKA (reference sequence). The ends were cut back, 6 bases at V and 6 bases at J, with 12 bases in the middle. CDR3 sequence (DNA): TGCAGTGCCCAGGGGCCCCTCAATGAGCAGTTCTTC. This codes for CSAQGPLNEQFF.

The CDR3: CASGKGQGDTGELFF. In DNA form, the CDR3 reads TGTGCTAGTGGAAAAGGACAGGGAGACACCGGGGAGCTGTTTTTT. The chain couples TRBV12-5 to TRBJ2-2, with 8 positions matching TRBD1. Trimming at V came to 6 bases and at J to 3 bases, leaving 6 bases not matched to a gene. The CDR3 has 15 residues. Germline V gene sequence: CDR1 LGHNT, CDR2 FRNRAP.

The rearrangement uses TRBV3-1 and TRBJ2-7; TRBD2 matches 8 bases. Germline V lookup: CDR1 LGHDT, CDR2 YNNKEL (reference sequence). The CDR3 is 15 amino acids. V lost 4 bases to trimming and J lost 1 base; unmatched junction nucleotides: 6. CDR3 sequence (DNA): TGTGCCAGCAGCCCGGGACTAGATAGGTCCTACGAGCAGTACTTC. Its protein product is CASSPGLDRSYEQYF.

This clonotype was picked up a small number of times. The CDR3 region has the DNA TGTGCCAGCAGCCCGGGACTAGCGGACCCCACCCAGCAGTACTTC. It yields the protein CASSPGLADPTQQYF. This chain links TRBV7-2 with TRBJ2-7; 11 bases line up with TRBD2. Looked up from germline, CDR1 is SGHTA and CDR2 is FQGNSA. V lost 5 bases and J lost 8; bases outside the gene matches: 11. This CDR3 comprises 15 residues. Supplemented by reference TRBV7-2 and TRBJ2-7, the full variable domain reads GAGVSQSPSNKVTEKGKDVELRCDPISGHTALYWYRQSLGQGLEFLIYFQGNSAPDKSGLPSDRFSAERTGGSVSTLTIQRTQQEDSAVYLCASSPGLADPTQQYFGPGTRLTVT.

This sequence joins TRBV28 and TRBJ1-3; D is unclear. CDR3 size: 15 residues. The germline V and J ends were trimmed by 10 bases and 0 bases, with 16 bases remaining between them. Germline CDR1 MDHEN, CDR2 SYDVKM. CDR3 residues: CATLPPAGSGNTIYF. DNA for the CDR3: TGTGCCACCCTTCCACCCGCTGGCTCTGGAAACACCATATATTTT.

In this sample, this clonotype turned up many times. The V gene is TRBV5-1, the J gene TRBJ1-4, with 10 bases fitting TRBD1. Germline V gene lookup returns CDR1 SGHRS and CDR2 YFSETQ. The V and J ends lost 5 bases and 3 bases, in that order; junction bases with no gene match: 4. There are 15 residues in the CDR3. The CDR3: CASREDRGANEKLFF. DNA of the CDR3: TGCGCCAGCAGAGAGGACAGGGGGGCTAATGAAAAACTGTTTTTT. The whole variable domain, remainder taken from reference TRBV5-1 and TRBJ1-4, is KAGVTQTPRYLIKTRGQQVTLSCSPISGHRSVSWYQQTPGQGLQFLFEYFSETQRNKGNFPGRFSGRQFSNSRSEMNVSTLELGDSALYLCASREDRGANEKLFFGSGTQLSVL.

The DNA of the CDR3 is TGCAGTGCTAGGGAACCAAGCGGGAGACGAGAGACCCAGTACTTC. Amino acids: CSAREPSGRRETQYF. The chain employs TRBV20-1 and TRBJ2-5; 8 bases align to TRBD2. The CDR3 is 15 residues long. Per germline, CDR1 DFQATT and CDR2 SNEGSKA (reference sequence). Unmatched junction bases numbered 10, after V lost 3 bases and J lost 4 bases.

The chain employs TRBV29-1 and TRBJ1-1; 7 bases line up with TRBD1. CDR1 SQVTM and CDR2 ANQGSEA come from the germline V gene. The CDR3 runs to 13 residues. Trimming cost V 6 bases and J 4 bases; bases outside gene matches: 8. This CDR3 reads CSVGTAKGTEAFF. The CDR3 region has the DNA TGCAGCGTCGGGACAGCGAAGGGCACTGAAGCTTTCTTT. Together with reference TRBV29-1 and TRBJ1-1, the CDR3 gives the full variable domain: SAVISQKPSRDICQRGTSLTIQCQVDSQVTMMFWYRQQPGQSLTLIATANQGSEATYESGFVIDKFPISRPNLTFSTLTVSNMSPEDSSIYLCSVGTAKGTEAFFGQGTRLTVV.

The CDR3 reads CSVPRRENTGELFF. The CDR3 bases are TGCAGCGTCCCGCGGCGGGAAAACACCGGGGAGCTGTTTTTT. The genes are TRBV29-1 and TRBJ2-2; D may be TRBD2 (6 bases). V was cut by 6 bases and J by 2 bases, with 13 bases left in between. The germline V gene encodes CDR1 SQVTM and CDR2 ANQGSEA. The CDR3 loop spans 14 amino acids.

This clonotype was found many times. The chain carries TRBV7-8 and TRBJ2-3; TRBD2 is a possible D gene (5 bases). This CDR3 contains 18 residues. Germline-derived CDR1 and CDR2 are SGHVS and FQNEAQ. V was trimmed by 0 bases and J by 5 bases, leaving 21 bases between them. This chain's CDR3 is CASSLAMGYPPAGDTQYF. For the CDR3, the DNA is TGTGCCAGCAGCTTAGCGATGGGATACCCCCCTGCGGGAGATACGCAGTATTTT. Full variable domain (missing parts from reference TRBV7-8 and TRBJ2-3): GAGVSQSPRYKVAKRGQDVALRCDPISGHVSLFWYQQALGQGPEFLTYFQNEAQLDKSGLPSDRFFAERPEGSVSTLKIQRTQQEDSAVYLCASSLAMGYPPAGDTQYFGPGTRLTVL.

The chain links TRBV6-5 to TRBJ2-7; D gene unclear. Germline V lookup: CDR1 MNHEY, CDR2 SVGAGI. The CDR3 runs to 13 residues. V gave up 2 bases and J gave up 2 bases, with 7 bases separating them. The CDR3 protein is CASSYGPTYEQYF. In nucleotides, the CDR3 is TGTGCCAGCAGTTACGGGCCTACCTACGAGCAGTACTTC.